This entry features one T cell receptor (beta chain) sequence. The specificity of this receptor is unknown. Base-call qualities are not available, and no considerably larger clone is one nucleotide away. Other DNA sequences in this sample translate to the same CDR3. TCRbeta CDR3 regions were sequenced with the immunoSEQ Assay. After extraction, genomic DNA underwent amplification by bias-controlled multiplex PCR, followed by high-throughput sequencing. Turning to the authors' computational methods: To quantify the absolute abundance of every unique TCRbeta CDR3 region, sequences were collapsed and filtered. T cell fraction was estimated by normalizing TCRbeta template counts to usable DNA, which was measured by amplifying reference genes present in all nucleated cells. Repertoire TCRs were annotated as SARS-CoV-2-specific when V gene, CDR3 amino acid sequence and J gene were exactly matched to a known reactive TCR set. The reference SARS-CoV-2 TCR set was obtained from MIRA and was filtered for enrichment in COVID-19-positive ImmuneCODE repertoires, whereby public or cross-reactive TCRs were removed. Based on the MIRA antigens, annotated TCRs were further analysed at the level of specific ORF or position within ORF. Breadth was defined as the number of annotated unique rearrangements divided by the total number of unique productive rearrangements, and depth was defined as the summed frequency of the annotated unique rearrangements. Group comparisons of TCR breadth used two-sided Wilcoxon rank-sum tests. TCRdb provides this immuneACCESS table in a form limited to in-frame rearrangements. Some clones are lacking; in checked studies, under half of them reflect an unresolved V gene, and why the rest are absent is not known. V and J calls and clone size are copied from that table; D and trimming were computed from the DNA. For this sample the table gives roughly 350,000 clones, of which roughly 91% were detected only once. The top ten clonotypes cover roughly 4.8% of the sample.

This specimen belongs to a study of Ad26.COV2.S vaccination and SARS-CoV-2 variants (TCRdb year 2021). Concerning the study at large: Donors in the vaccine arm were drawn from COV1001, a multicentre, randomized, double-blind, placebo-controlled phase I-IIa trial testing Ad26.COV2.S in healthy adults. Ad26.COV2.S was given intramuscularly at 5x10^10 or 1x10^11 viral particles, as a single shot or as two shots 56 days apart. Sequencing of the TCRbeta repertoire served to evaluate the specificity and breadth of SARS-CoV-2-reactive T cell receptors following Ad26.COV2.S vaccination. The TCR-sequenced set comprised around 30 samples: approximately 19 Ad26.COV2.S vaccine recipients, 5 placebo recipients and 8 SARS-CoV-2 convalescent individuals. Trial participants were randomized into five groups of five: low-dose or high-dose Ad26.COV2.S given once or twice, or placebo on both occasions. Investigators did not know the trial group allocation while performing experiments and assessing outcomes. Findings and caveats that apply to the study as a whole: Substantial breadth of spike-specific CD8+ and CD4+ T cell responses was reported after vaccination. Comparable non-spike TCR breadth was observed between vaccine and placebo recipients, consistent with only spike being contained in the vaccine. The study was not powered for comparison of responses between vaccine doses or regimens. Ad26.COV2.S recipients had higher spike-specific TCR breadth than placebo recipients (P = 0.0014). The authors noted that the TCR breadth and depth analyses may have underestimated total T cell responses.

As encoded in the germline V gene, CDR1 is SGHRS while CDR2 is YFSETQ. V loses 0 bases, J loses 0 bases, and the germline ends lie 3 bases apart. Counted from cysteine to phenylalanine, this CDR3 has 14 amino acids. The DNA shown is the 42-base CDR3, in frame from base 1. In the paper's terms, the treatment or condition label means: some 19 received Ad26.COV2.S at low or high dose, single or two shots; 5 received placebo; per-sample allocation not given. For vaccine and placebo recipients, the sequenced repertoires came from samples collected on day 63 after the first injection. Between 29 July and 7 August 2020, Cohort 1b enrolled about two dozen adults aged 18-55 years at one site in Boston, USA. Ad26.COV2.S was a replication-incompetent adenovirus type 26 vector expressing a prefusion-stabilized SARS-CoV-2 spike protein from the original Wuhan strain.

The sequence came from a person between 18 and 60 years old who received the Ad26.COV2.S COVID-19 vaccine or a placebo. The material sequenced was peripheral blood, taken in a trial of Ad26.COV2.S vaccine versus placebo. The rearrangement combines TRBV5-1 with TRBJ2-2, with an unclear D gene assignment. This receptor carries the CDR3 CASSLGTNTGELFF. The sequenced DNA: TGCGCCAGCAGCTTGGGTACGAACACCGGGGAGCTGTTTTTT.